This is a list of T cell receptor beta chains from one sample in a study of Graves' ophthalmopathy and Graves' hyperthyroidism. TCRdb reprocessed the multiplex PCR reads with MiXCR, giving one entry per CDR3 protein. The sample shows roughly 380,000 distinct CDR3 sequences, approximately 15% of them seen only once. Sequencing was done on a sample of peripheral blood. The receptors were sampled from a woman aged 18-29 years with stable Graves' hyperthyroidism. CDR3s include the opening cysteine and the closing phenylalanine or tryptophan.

CDR3aa: CASSAGTENIKYF
j_gene: TRBJ2-4
v_gene: TRBV19
len: 13

CDR3aa: CASSIAGAGGYTF
j_gene: TRBJ1-2
v_gene: TRBV19
len: 13

CDR3aa: CASSGPVAGGPKTQYF
j_gene: TRBJ2-5
v_gene: TRBV2
len: 16

CDR3aa: CASSSDTQIYEQYF
j_gene: TRBJ2-7
v_gene: TRBV6-5
len: 14

CDR3aa: CASSEAPGHPYEQYF
j_gene: TRBJ2-7
v_gene: TRBV6-1
len: 15

CDR3aa: CASSRIGRTGQRGYTF
j_gene: TRBJ1-2
v_gene: TRBV4-1
len: 16

CDR3aa: CASSEALRGQGAANTGELFF
j_gene: TRBJ2-2
v_gene: TRBV2
len: 20

CDR3aa: CASSQEAGIASAFF
j_gene: TRBJ1-1
v_gene: TRBV14
len: 14

CDR3aa: CASSAGTGGNEQFF
j_gene: TRBJ2-1
v_gene: TRBV5-1
len: 14

CDR3aa: CSANAGSGANVLTF
j_gene: TRBJ2-6
v_gene: TRBV20-1
len: 14

CDR3aa: CASTVGQANTEAFF
j_gene: TRBJ1-1
v_gene: TRBV6-6
len: 14

CDR3aa: CASSYEAGVGNQPQHF
j_gene: TRBJ1-5
v_gene: TRBV6-5
len: 16

CDR3aa: CASSLEDGYTF
j_gene: TRBJ1-2
v_gene: TRBV6-5
len: 11

CDR3aa: CASSPSFGYEQYF
j_gene: TRBJ2-7
v_gene: TRBV18
len: 13

CDR3aa: CASSLTQGGEQYF
j_gene: TRBJ2-7
v_gene: TRBV7-9
len: 13

CDR3aa: CASRFTGGEQPQHF
j_gene: TRBJ1-5
v_gene: TRBV12-3/TRBV12-4
len: 14

CDR3aa: CASTIGGEYGYTF
j_gene: TRBJ1-2
v_gene: TRBV6-1
len: 13

CDR3aa: CASSPQETREQYF
j_gene: TRBJ2-7
v_gene: TRBV4-1
len: 13

CDR3aa: CASNPVVGAEAFF
j_gene: TRBJ1-1
v_gene: TRBV19
len: 13

CDR3aa: CASSERTGSTEAFF
j_gene: TRBJ1-1
v_gene: TRBV6-1
len: 14

CDR3aa: CASRAGQGWSAFF
j_gene: TRBJ1-1
v_gene: TRBV12-3/TRBV12-4
len: 13